The 18 T cell receptor beta chains presented below share a single source sample, sequenced in a study of human thymus T cells. TCRdb's copy holds only in-frame clones and misses some; the assay was immunoSEQ multiplex PCR. Of 65,000 to 90,000 clones detected, around 95% appear once; the ten largest clones hold 0.03% to 0.035%. During corrective heart surgery, resections were taken, and the thymus tissue came from them. Sequenced: thymus tissue. These receptor sequences come from a girl less than two years old with a congenital heart defect but otherwise immunologically healthy.

The chain carries TRBV7-2 and TRBJ2-2; tentative D call: TRBD2 (6 bases). From germline, CDR1 is SGHTA and CDR2 FQGNSA. V dropped 0 bases and J dropped 4 bases, with 12 bases sitting between them. This CDR3 comprises 16 residues. The CDR3 coding sequence is TGTGCCAGCAGCTTAGCAGGCGGGGTCGGCACCGGGGAGCTGTTTTTT. Encoded protein: CASSLAGGVGTGELFF.

The chain employs TRBV28 and TRBJ1-4; D might be TRBD1 (5 bases). The germline gives CDR1 MDHEN, CDR2 SYDVKM. The V and J ends lost 1 base and 4 bases respectively, with 13 bases between them. There are 16 residues in the CDR3. The CDR3: CASSLFVGQLNEKLFF. The CDR3 DNA sequence: TGTGCCAGCAGTTTATTTGTGGGGCAGCTTAATGAAAAACTGTTTTTT.

As to this clone: The junction differs from germline at one of its ends, possibly a read error. The chain links TRBV7-2 to TRBJ1-2, with D perhaps matching TRBD1 (6 bases). This CDR3 region has 15 residues. Per the germline V gene, CDR1 is SGHTA and CDR2 is FQGNSA. This CDR3 reads CVSTRGGASNYGYTF. The CDR3 DNA reads TGTGTCAGCACCAGGGGCGGGGCTTCTAACTATGGCTACACCTTC.

The chain couples TRBV9 to TRBJ2-5; a possible D gene is TRBD2 (6 bases). Per the germline V gene, CDR1 is SGDLS and CDR2 is YYNGEE. The CDR3 is 16 amino acids. V was clipped by 2 bases and J by 5 bases, with 19 bases between them. The CDR3 bases are TGTGCCAGCAGCGTGAGTCCCACTCAACGGGGGGAGACCCAGTACTTC. It translates to CASSVSPTQRGETQYF.

The chain combines TRBV30 with TRBJ2-1; 11 nucleotides agree with TRBD2. This CDR3 is built from 17 residues. Germline CDR1 and CDR2: GTSNPN and SVGIG (reference sequence). The junction had 9 bases not matched to a gene; V was cut back by 0 bases and J by 5 bases. The CDR3: CAWSVSDSGRGNNEQFF. CDR3 DNA: TGTGCCTGGAGTGTGTCCGATAGCGGGAGGGGAAACAATGAGCAGTTCTTC.

This chain links TRBV7-9 with TRBJ2-1; D unresolved. Germline CDR1 is SEHNR and CDR2 is FQNEAQ (reference sequence). The CDR3 loop spans 16 amino acids. Deletions cut 4 bases from V and 7 bases from J, with 20 bases between. The CDR3 sequence: CASSYASVQTENEQFF. CDR3 sequence (DNA): TGTGCCAGCAGCTACGCGTCGGTCCAAACGGAGAATGAGCAGTTCTTC. Looking up the rest from reference TRBV7-9 and TRBJ2-1 gives the full variable domain: DTGVSQNPRHKITKRGQNVTFRCDPISEHNRLYWYRQTLGQGPEFLTYFQNEAQLEKSRLLSDRFSAERPKGSFSTLEIQRTEQGDSAMYLCASSYASVQTENEQFFGPGTRLTVL.

The chain employs TRBV5-4 and TRBJ2-1; TRBD2 might be the D (6 bases). The V end was cut by 4 bases, the J end by 5 bases, with 19 bases between. Germline V gene sequence: CDR1 SGHNT, CDR2 YYREEE (reference sequence). This CDR3 region has 16 residues. DNA for the CDR3: TGTGCCAGCAGCCAATTTAGCGGTCCTGATGACAATGAGCAGTTCTTC. It translates to CASSQFSGPDDNEQFF.

The genes are TRBV6-5 and TRBJ2-6, with 7 positions matching TRBD2. Germline CDR1 and CDR2: MNHEY and SVGAGI. V lost 2 bases, J lost 9 bases, and 7 bases stayed unmatched. There are 15 residues in the CDR3. The CDR3 DNA follows: TGTGCCAGCAGTTACCGCGGAGCGGGGTACAACGTCCTGACTTTC. It codes for CASSYRGAGYNVLTF.

The chain employs TRBV4-2 and TRBJ2-3, with D perhaps TRBD2 (6 bases). This CDR3 spans 15 amino acids. Germline V lookup: CDR1 LGHNA, CDR2 YNFKEQ. The V end was cut by 0 bases, the J end by 5 bases, with 12 bases between. CDR3 region: CASSQDERGGDTQYF. The CDR3 DNA is TGTGCCAGCAGCCAAGATGAAAGGGGAGGAGATACGCAGTATTTT.

The J gene is TRBJ1-5, the V gene TRBV11-2, with a possible D match to TRBD1 (6 bases). V was pared by 5 bases and J by 8 bases, with 19 bases between. The CDR3 extends over 15 amino acids. CDR1 is SGHAT and CDR2 is FQNNGV in the germline V gene. CDR3 bases: TGTGCCAGCAGCCCTGGAACAGGGCTAGGGGAGCCCCAGCATTTT. Protein sequence: CASSPGTGLGEPQHF.

The V and J genes are TRBV2 and TRBJ2-7; 8 nucleotides agree with TRBD1. V shed 8 bases, J shed 5 bases, and the junction held 5 bases outside the gene matches. CDR3 length: 12 residues. Germline assignment: CDR1 SNHLY and CDR2 FYNNEI. CDR3 residues: CASGQGDHEQYF. Here the CDR3 DNA reads TGTGCCAGCGGACAGGGTGACCACGAGCAGTACTTC.

V and J are TRBV5-1 and TRBJ2-1, with D perhaps matching TRBD1 or TRBD2 (5 bases each). V was clipped by 4 bases and J by 5 bases, with 13 bases between them. Germline V CDR1 and CDR2: SGHRS, YFSETQ. This CDR3 is built from 14 residues. DNA for the CDR3: TGCGCCAGCAGCACCTCCGGGACCAACAATGAGCAGTTCTTC. The encoded protein is CASSTSGTNNEQFF.

This chain connects TRBV15 to TRBJ2-3, with D perhaps matching TRBD2 (5 bases). V was cut by 1 base and J by 0 bases, with 17 bases left in between. CDR1 LNHNV and CDR2 YYDKDF come from the germline V gene (reference sequence). CDR3 length: 18 residues. CDR3 bases: TGTGCCACCAGCAGAGCCAGGCGGGCGGTAACTAGCACAGATACGCAGTATTTT. It encodes CATSRARRAVTSTDTQYF. Based on the CDR3 plus reference TRBV15 and TRBJ2-3, the full variable domain is DAMVIQNPRYQVTQFGKPVTLSCSQTLNHNVMYWYQQKSSQAPKLLFHYYDKDFNNEADTPDNFQSRRPNTSFCFLDIRSPGLGDTAMYLCATSRARRAVTSTDTQYFGPGTRLTVL.

The chain links TRBV6-5 to TRBJ2-7; TRBD2 is a possible D gene (5 bases). V gave up 0 bases and J gave up 5 bases, with 17 bases separating them. The CDR3 runs to 16 residues. The V gene's germline CDR1 is MNHEY and CDR2 SVGAGI. CDR3 nucleotides: TGTGCCAGCAGTTACTCACCCGGGAACAAGGCGAACGAGCAGTACTTC. It encodes CASSYSPGNKANEQYF.

This chain links TRBV6-5 with TRBJ1-1; the D gene is possibly TRBD1 (5 bases). V was clipped by 2 bases and J by 1 base, with 11 bases between them. The germline V gene encodes CDR1 MNHEY and CDR2 SVGAGI. The length of the CDR3 is 15 residues. Here the CDR3 reads CASSYGGTANTEAFF. CDR3 DNA sequence: TGTGCCAGCAGTTACGGGGGGACGGCGAACACTGAAGCTTTCTTT.

The rearrangement joins TRBV11-2 to TRBJ2-5, with 8 bases that match TRBD2. The CDR3 contains 18 residues. The germline CDR1 and CDR2 sequences are SGHAT and FQNNGV. V dropped 2 bases and J dropped 2; count of bases not matched to a gene: 13. The CDR3 nucleotides read TGTGCCAGCAGCTTACTCCCCGGGACTAGAAGACGACAAGAGACCCAGTACTTC. It codes for CASSLLPGTRRRQETQYF.

The rearrangement links TRBV5-8 to TRBJ2-7; 9 positions agree with TRBD1. The CDR3 is made up of 14 amino acids. V was pared by 2 bases and J by 5 bases, with 5 bases of the junction left unmatched. Germline CDR1 SGHTS, CDR2 YDEGEE. The CDR3 region is CASSFGDRVHEQYF. The CDR3 DNA is TGTGCCAGCAGCTTTGGGGACAGGGTCCACGAGCAGTACTTC.

This chain links TRBV18 with TRBJ2-1, with D hard to call. Trimming removed 0 bases at V and 0 bases at J, with 9 bases between. Germline values: CDR1 KGHSH, CDR2 LQKENI. This CDR3 is built from 16 residues. CDR3 in amino acids: CASSPPKPRSYNEQFF. For the CDR3, the DNA is TGTGCCAGCTCACCACCGAAGCCGCGCTCCTACAATGAGCAGTTCTTC.